This T cell receptor beta chain was captured by sequencing in a study of cytomegalovirus exposure and HLA in healthy donors. The germline V gene has CDR1 SGHNT and CDR2 YYREEE (reference sequence). Trimming removed 4 bases from V and 8 bases from J; junction bases left unmatched: 8. The CDR3 has 13 residues. General observations from the study: Upon later analysis, HLA-associated TCR beta chains proved more clonally expanded than other, equally common chains. Analysis was carried out at a later point, and it linked a missense DCLRE1C variant to TCR beta V- and J-gene trimming.

This clone was recorded once. Its specificity is not known. The PCR ran on 60 Vbeta and 13 Jbeta primers. Here immunoSEQ multiplex PCR was the method, and the copy in TCRdb shows in-frame clones only, minus some. The sample consists of more than 100,000 clones, about 77% of them appearing once. Material for sequencing was PBMCs. The receptor was derived from a woman in her thirties or forties in good health and CMV-seronegative. The chain employs TRBV5-4 and TRBJ1-1; 7 bases align to TRBD1. CDR3 region: CASSQHDRAEAFF. CDR3 DNA sequence: TGTGCCAGCAGCCAACACGACAGGGCAGAAGCTTTCTTT.